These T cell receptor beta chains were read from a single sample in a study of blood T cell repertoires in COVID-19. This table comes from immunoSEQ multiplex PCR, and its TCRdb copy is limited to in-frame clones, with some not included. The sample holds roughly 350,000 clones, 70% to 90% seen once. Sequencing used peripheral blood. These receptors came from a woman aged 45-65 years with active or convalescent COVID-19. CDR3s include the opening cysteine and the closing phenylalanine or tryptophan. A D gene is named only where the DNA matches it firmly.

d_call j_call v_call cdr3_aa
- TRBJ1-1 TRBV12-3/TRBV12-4 CAVTGDLNTEAFF
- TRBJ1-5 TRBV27 CASSFRSNQPQHF
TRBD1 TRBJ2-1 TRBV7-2 CASSLRQGALEQFF
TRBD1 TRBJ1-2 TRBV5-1 CASSLDPTGAPSGYTF
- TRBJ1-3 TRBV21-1 CASLEEGPPGNTIYF
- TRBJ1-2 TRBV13 CASSPSASYGYTF
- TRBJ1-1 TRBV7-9 CASSPLTGRAFF
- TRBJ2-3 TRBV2 CASTELGTDTQYF
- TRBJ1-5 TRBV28 CASKGHAFNQPQHF
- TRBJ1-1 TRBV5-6 CASSLAGGVLNTEAFF
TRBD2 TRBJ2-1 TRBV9 CASSVGVGLAGFNEQFF
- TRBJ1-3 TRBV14 CASSQEVPSSGNTIYF
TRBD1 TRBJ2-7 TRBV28 CASSRQGSSYEQYF
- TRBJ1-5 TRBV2 CASSNGRPQHF
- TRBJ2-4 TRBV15 CATSVQGGGSAKNIQYF
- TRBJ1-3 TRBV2 CASSEPRSGNTIYF
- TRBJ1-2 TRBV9 CASSGLVPQGYGYTF
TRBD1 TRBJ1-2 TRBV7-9 CASSSQGAGGGYTF
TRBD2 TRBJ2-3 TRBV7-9 CASSLAGTTVGDTQYF
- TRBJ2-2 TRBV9 CASSVEQAGELFF
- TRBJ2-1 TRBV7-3 CASSSAGTQGNEQFF
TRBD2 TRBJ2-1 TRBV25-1 CASSEYTREDFAGQFF
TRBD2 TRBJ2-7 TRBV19 CASSRSTSSREQYF
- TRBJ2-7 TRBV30 CAWSVSATYEQYF
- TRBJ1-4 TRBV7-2 CASSLNLEEKLFF
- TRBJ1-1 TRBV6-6 CASRTTENTEAFF
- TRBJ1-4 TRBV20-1 CAVEKLFF
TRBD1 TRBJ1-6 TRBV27 CASSLSRGQYNSPLHF
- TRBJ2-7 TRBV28 CASSYGSSYEQYF
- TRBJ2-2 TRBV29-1 CSVELRDTNTGELFF
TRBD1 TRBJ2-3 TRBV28 CASSSLGQGLADTQYF
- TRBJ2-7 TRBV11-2 CASSTASGTREQYF
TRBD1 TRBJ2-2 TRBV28 CASSLRGQGAGTGELFF
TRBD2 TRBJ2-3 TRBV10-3 CATATSGSLTDTQYF
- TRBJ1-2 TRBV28 CASRSQGKSVGYTF
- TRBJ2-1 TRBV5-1 CASSPGVYNEQFF
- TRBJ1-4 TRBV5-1 CASSAQQVANEKLFF
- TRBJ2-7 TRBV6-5 CASTGAGYEQYF
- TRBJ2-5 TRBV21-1 CASSNRQVLQETQYF
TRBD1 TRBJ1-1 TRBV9 CASRKGQDLNTEAFF
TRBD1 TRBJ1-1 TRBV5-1 CASSLGQGAAEAFF
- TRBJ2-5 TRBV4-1 CASSQVLAVETQYF
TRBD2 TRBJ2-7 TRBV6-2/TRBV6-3 CASSRIGTSGYEQYF
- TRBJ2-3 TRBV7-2 CASRTDFATDTQYF